This entry describes one T cell receptor (beta chain). The antigen is unknown. These data come from a study of shared clonotypes between healthy human individuals. Study-wide results and caveats: When naive CD4 clonotypes were compared across a few donors, roughly 4.9% were shared. Generation probabilities were higher for clonotypes shared across all four sorted-subset donors than for unshared ones. It was the few donors that limited the genetic and exposure-history diversity represented.

Measured with immunoSEQ multiplex PCR; TCRdb has only the in-frame clones, and not every one. Of 2 million to 2.5 million clones listed, approximately 95% were seen once; the top ten hold about 0.39%. J gave up 4 bases and V 0 bases, and 8 bases lay outside the gene matches. CDR1 is SGHRS, CDR2 YFSETQ, per germline. The CDR3 is 18 residues long. Researchers partitioned CD4+ cells into CD45RA+ naive and CD45RA-negative memory subsets. The V call is TRBV5-1, the J call TRBJ2-5, with 14 bases that match TRBD2. The sample consisted of naive CD4+ T cells from PBMCs. Subset defined: CD45RA+ positively selected. The sequence derives from a man aged 18-30 years in good health. Some clones in this sample may be carry-over from other donors' samples. CDR3 region: CASSLATSGRAMRETQYF. CDR3 in DNA: TGCGCCAGCAGCTTGGCGACTAGCGGGAGGGCCATGCGAGAGACCCAGTACTTC.